These T cell receptor beta chains were read from a single sample in a study of regulatory T cells in long-lasting Graves disease. TCRdb passed the multiplex PCR reads through MiXCR, listing each CDR3 protein once. Among 300,000 to 500,000 distinct CDR3 sequences, more than 20% were seen once, and the ten largest hold around 21%. The source material was peripheral blood mononuclear cells (PBMCs), sampled when the disease was refractory, from a patient treated with antithyroid drugs. All receptors derive from a female donor with Graves disease. The CDR3 runs from the conserved cysteine through the conserved F or W. D genes are given only for firm matches. Rows may omit the clone size; those that give it use once, few, many or a size class.

D gene	V gene	clone size	J gene	CDR3 protein	CDR3 DNA
.	TRBV7-9	few	TRBJ2-7	CASSLDLVEQYF	TGTGCCAGCAGCCTCGATCTTGTCGAGCAGTACTTC
.	TRBV28	.	TRBJ2-3	CASSDRDPRDTQYF	TGTGCCAGCAGTGACCGGGACCCCCGAGATACGCAGTATTTT
.	TRBV2	.	TRBJ2-7	CASSEGRYEQYF	TGTGCCAGCAGTGAAGGAAGGTACGAGCAGTACTTC
.	TRBV7-2	few	TRBJ2-7	CASSLEWDSIYEQYF	TGTGCCAGCAGCTTAGAGTGGGACTCGATCTACGAGCAGTACTTC
TRBD1	TRBV28	many	TRBJ1-2	CASSPRQGGGYTF	TGTGCCAGCAGCCCTAGACAGGGGGGTGGCTACACCTTC
.	TRBV7-3	.	TRBJ2-7	CASSIRGPGDEQYF	TGTGCCAGCAGCATAAGGGGACCAGGAGACGAGCAGTACTTC
.	TRBV14	.	TRBJ2-7	CASSTLVGGGAAYEQYF	TGTGCCAGCAGCACATTAGTAGGCGGCGGAGCAGCCTACGAGCAGTACTTC
TRBD1	TRBV20-1	few	TRBJ2-7	CSADRGLQYF	TGCAGTGCAGACAGGGGATTACAGTACTTC
.	TRBV11-2	few	TRBJ2-1	CASSLMSGGEQFF	TGTGCCAGCAGCCTGATGAGTGGAGGTGAGCAGTTCTTC
TRBD1	TRBV7-3	many	TRBJ2-7	CASSRGQGKDEQYF	TGTGCCAGCAGCCGCGGACAGGGTAAAGACGAGCAGTACTTC
.	TRBV30	many	TRBJ2-2	CAWSKALSGELFF	TGTGCCTGGAGCAAAGCTTTGAGCGGGGAGCTGTTTTTT
.	TRBV28	few	TRBJ1-5	CASSSREPQHF	TGTGCCAGCAGTTCTCGCGAGCCCCAGCATTTT
.	TRBV11-1	many	TRBJ2-2	CASRQDRGGTGELFF	TGTGCCAGCAGACAAGACAGGGGAGGGACCGGGGAGCTGTTTTTT
TRBD1	TRBV15	many	TRBJ2-5	CATSKGQGGGETQYF	TGTGCCACCAGCAAGGGACAGGGGGGGGGAGAGACCCAGTACTTC
TRBD2	TRBV12-3/TRBV12-4	few	TRBJ2-2	CASRDTSGRTGELFF	TGTGCCAGCAGGGACACTAGCGGGAGGACCGGGGAGCTGTTTTTT
.	TRBV27	many	TRBJ1-5	CASSRIGNQPQHF	TGTGCCAGCAGCCGGATCGGCAATCAGCCCCAGCATTTT
.	TRBV19	.	TRBJ1-5	CASSIDHRPGGVNQPQHF	TGTGCCAGTAGTATAGATCACAGGCCGGGAGGGGTCAATCAGCCCCAGCATTTT
TRBD1	TRBV29-1	many	TRBJ1-1	CSVSGRGYGTEAFF	TGCAGCGTTTCGGGCAGGGGGTACGGCACTGAAGCTTTCTTT
.	TRBV30	many	TRBJ1-1	CAWSVQAEAFF	TGTGCCTGGAGTGTACAGGCGGAGGCTTTCTTT
TRBD1	TRBV4-1	.	TRBJ1-1	CASSQMTGGGSTEAFF	TGCGCCAGCAGCCAAATGACAGGGGGCGGGAGCACTGAAGCTTTCTTT
TRBD1	TRBV19	.	TRBJ1-4	CASSVGQVINEKLFF	TGTGCCAGTAGTGTCGGACAGGTGATTAATGAAAAACTGTTTTTT
TRBD1	TRBV20-1	many	TRBJ1-6	CSATGKGARNSPLHF	TGCAGTGCTACCGGAAAGGGGGCTAGGAATTCACCCCTCCACTTT
.	TRBV2	many	TRBJ1-1	CASSEAGGQGNTEAFF	TGTGCCAGCAGTGAAGCGGGCGGGCAGGGGAACACTGAAGCTTTCTTT
.	TRBV7-6	many	TRBJ1-1	CASSRGMNTEAFF	TGTGCCAGCAGTCGGGGGATGAACACTGAAGCTTTCTTT
.	TRBV12-3/TRBV12-4	many	TRBJ2-7	CASSLTHEQYF	TGTGCCAGCAGTTTAACCCACGAGCAGTACTTC
.	TRBV6-1	many	TRBJ2-7	CASIQGSPYEQYF	TGTGCCAGCATCCAGGGAAGTCCTTACGAGCAGTACTTC
.	TRBV20-1	.	TRBJ1-5	CSASKGLNQPQHF	TGCAGTGCTAGTAAGGGCCTCAATCAGCCCCAGCATTTT
TRBD2	TRBV10-3	few	TRBJ2-7	CAMRTSGYEQYF	TGTGCCATGCGGACTAGCGGCTACGAGCAGTACTTC
.	TRBV28	many	TRBJ1-6	CASSVTTGITYNSPLHF	TGTGCCAGCAGTGTGACCACAGGGATAACCTATAATTCACCCCTCCACTTT
TRBD2	TRBV2	many	TRBJ2-5	CASNGLGRLTQYF	TGTGCCAGCAATGGACTAGGACGGTTGACCCAGTACTTC
TRBD1	TRBV20-1	.	TRBJ2-7	CSAQTGTGGNEQYF	TGCAGTGCTCAAACCGGGACAGGGGGCAACGAGCAGTACTTC
TRBD1	TRBV7-2	.	TRBJ2-2	CASSLASGTANTGELFF	TGTGCCAGCAGCTTAGCCTCCGGGACAGCCAATACCGGGGAGCTGTTTTTT